Below, 14 T cell receptor beta chains from the same sample are listed, as sequenced in a study of T cells expressing NK-cell markers. TCRdb re-called the 5' RACE reads; one entry per CDR3 protein, DNA not given. This table holds some 500,000 distinct CDR3 sequences. The sequencing sample was made of blood T cells: a sorted CD56 or NKG2C T cell subset, CD4+ or CD8+ T cells, or bulk PBMC T cells (not recorded which). The receptors stem from a woman aged 50 to 60 in good health.

The genes are TRBV20-1 and TRBJ1-1. The CDR3 runs 15 residues. CDR1 is DFQATT, CDR2 SNEGSKA, per germline (reference sequence). The CDR3 sequence: CSARRGPLVETEAFF.

The chain is built from TRBV18 and TRBJ2-4; no DNA is available, so the TRBD2 call from TCRdb remains unchecked. Germline values: CDR1 KGHSH, CDR2 LQKENI. The CDR3 has 16 amino acids. CDR3 loop: CASSRTSGSTGGIQYF. Combining the CDR3 with reference TRBV18 and TRBJ2-4 gives the whole variable domain NAGVMQNPRHLVRRRGQEARLRCSPMKGHSHVYWYRQLPEEGLKFMVYLQKENIIDESGMPKERFSAEFPKEGPSILRIQQVVRGDSAAYFCASSRTSGSTGGIQYFGAGTRLSVL.

The rearrangement uses TRBV19 and TRBJ2-1; TCRdb's D gene call, TRBD2, goes unchecked for lack of DNA. Germline V CDR1 and CDR2: LNHDA, SQIVND (reference sequence). There are 15 residues in the CDR3. CDR3 sequence: CASSPTAGVLNEQFF. Full variable domain (remainder filled in from reference TRBV19 and TRBJ2-1): DGGITQSPKYLFRKEGQNVTLSCEQNLNHDAMYWYRQDPGQGLRLIYYSQIVNDFQKGDIAEGYSVSREKKESFPLTVTSAQKNPTAFYLCASSPTAGVLNEQFFGPGTRLTVL.

The chain employs TRBV14 and TRBJ1-1; the TCRdb call, TRBD1, lacks DNA for checking. Looked up from germline, CDR1 is SGHDN and CDR2 is FVKESK. The CDR3 runs to 17 residues. The CDR3 reads CASSPGTASSMNTEAFF.

V usage is TRBV14 and J usage is TRBJ1-1. In germline, CDR1 is SGHDN, CDR2 FVKESK. The CDR3 sequence is 13 residues long. The CDR3 loop reads CASSNGVNTEAFF.

This chain joins TRBV20-1 and TRBJ2-2; TCRdb's assignment of TRBD2 cannot be checked, as there is no DNA. The CDR3 runs 16 residues. Germline values: CDR1 DFQATT, CDR2 SNEGSKA (reference sequence). The CDR3 protein is CSARLAGGSFTGELFF.

CDR3 in amino acids: CASSPPVAETQYF. The chain couples TRBV18 to TRBJ2-5. Germline assignment: CDR1 KGHSH and CDR2 LQKENI. This CDR3 is 13 amino acids long.

V is TRBV4-2 and J is TRBJ1-5. CDR1 is LGHNA and CDR2 is YNFKEQ in the germline V gene. This CDR3 is 16 amino acids long. The CDR3: CASSQEAGTRGKPQHF.

The chain is built from TRBV5-1 and TRBJ1-5. CDR3 length: 14 amino acids. The germline V gene has CDR1 SGHRS and CDR2 YFSETQ. The CDR3 protein is CASSFNQGGQPQHF.

The V gene is TRBV5-1, the J gene TRBJ2-3; TCRdb proposes TRBD1, but this gene call is untestable without DNA. Germline V gene data show CDR1 as SGHRS and CDR2 as YFSETQ. CDR3 size: 15 residues. The CDR3 is CASSVDRPTTDTQYF. Combining the CDR3 with reference TRBV5-1 and TRBJ2-3 gives the whole variable domain KAGVTQTPRYLIKTRGQQVTLSCSPISGHRSVSWYQQTPGQGLQFLFEYFSETQRNKGNFPGRFSGRQFSNSRSEMNVSTLELGDSALYLCASSVDRPTTDTQYFGPGTRLTVL.

V is TRBV7-9 and J is TRBJ1-1. This CDR3 spans 17 amino acids. Germline CDR1 reads SEHNR; CDR2 reads FQNEAQ (reference sequence). CDR3 region: CASSLGGWGRVDTEAFF.

This chain joins TRBV5-1 and TRBJ2-1; TCRdb gives TRBD1 as the D gene, but with no DNA this cannot be confirmed. This CDR3 is 23 amino acids long. The germline V gene encodes CDR1 SGHRS and CDR2 YFSETQ. The CDR3 sequence: CASSRRDRGHPQPGGTPTNEQFF.

The chain employs TRBV11-2 and TRBJ2-3; no DNA is available, so the TRBD1 call from TCRdb remains unchecked. Germline V gives CDR1 SGHAT, CDR2 FQNNGV. The CDR3 is 16 amino acids. CDR3 loop: CASSLLGADRRDTQYF.

The chain links TRBV6-6 to TRBJ2-2. CDR1 and CDR2 from the germline V gene are MNHNY and SVGAGI (reference sequence). The length of the CDR3 is 15 residues. CDR3 protein: CASSYQHPNTGELFF.